The rows below give T cell receptor beta chains drawn from one sample of a study of blood T cell repertoires in COVID-19. Measured with immunoSEQ multiplex PCR; TCRdb has only the in-frame clones, and not every one. The data hold 250,000 to 350,000 clones, with nearly 90% observed a single time. The sequencing sample was made of peripheral blood. These receptors were obtained from a man between 18 and 29 years old with active or convalescent COVID-19. Both conserved end residues are part of each CDR3. The D gene is left open where the match is weak. Part of the rows lack a size; the others show once, few, many or a class for expanded clones.

D gene | J gene | V gene | clone size | CDR3 DNA | CDR3 protein
TRBD2 | TRBJ2-5 | TRBV2 | . | TGTGCCAGCGCGACTAGCGGGGGACTGCATCAAGAGACCCAGTACTTC | CASATSGGLHQETQYF
. | TRBJ1-2 | TRBV5-4 | . | TGTGCCAGCAGCCCGCAGGGGAACCTCTATGGCTACACCTTC | CASSPQGNLYGYTF
TRBD1 | TRBJ2-7 | TRBV15 | . | TGTGCCACCGATACATGGGACAGGGAGTACGAGCAGTACTTC | CATDTWDREYEQYF
. | TRBJ1-1 | TRBV10-3 | . | TGTGCCATCGAAAACTACCCCAGGAACACTGAAGCTTTCTTT | CAIENYPRNTEAFF
TRBD1 | TRBJ1-3 | TRBV9 | once | TGTGCCAGCAGCGCAGGAAGGGACAGGACAAACACCATATATTTT | CASSAGRDRTNTIYF
TRBD1 | TRBJ1-1 | TRBV5-1 | once | TGCGCCAGCTCAATACAGGGGTACACTGAAGCTTTCTTT | CASSIQGYTEAFF
. | TRBJ2-7 | TRBV19 | . | TGTGCCAGTAGTATATGGCAGGGGCTGGACGAGCAGTACTTC | CASSIWQGLDEQYF
TRBD1 | TRBJ1-2 | TRBV5-5 | . | TGTGCCAGCAGCCCCGACCTGAACAGGGGTGGCTACACCTTC | CASSPDLNRGGYTF
TRBD2 | TRBJ2-3 | TRBV7-3 | . | TGTGCCAGCAGACAACTAGCGACAGATACGCAGTATTTT | CASRQLATDTQYF
. | TRBJ2-2 | TRBV7-9 | once | TGTGCCAGCAGCTTGGCAGGGCTGTTTTTT | CASSLAGLFF
. | TRBJ1-1 | TRBV2 | . | TGTGCCAGCAGTGATTTAACTGAAGCTTTCTTT | CASSDLTEAFF
. | TRBJ1-1 | TRBV6-5 | . | TGTGCCAGCAAGATTGTTACAGGGAACACTGAAGCTTTCTTT | CASKIVTGNTEAFF
. | TRBJ2-1 | TRBV5-5 | . | TGTGCCAGCAGCTTGGTTGACTCCCAAGGCCGGTTCTTC | CASSLVDSQGRFF
. | TRBJ1-5 | TRBV19 | . | TGTGCCAGTAGACCCCCGGGGTTACGACAGCCCCAGCATTTT | CASRPPGLRQPQHF
TRBD1 | TRBJ1-5 | TRBV7-6 | . | TGTGCCAGCAGCTGGGACAGGGGGCGAAACAATCAGCCCCAGCATTTT | CASSWDRGRNNQPQHF
. | TRBJ2-5 | TRBV6-1 | few | TGTGCCAGCAGTGAGACTCTAGTCACGAGCTTTCAAGAGACCCAGTACTTC | CASSETLVTSFQETQYF
TRBD2 | TRBJ2-2 | TRBV7-6 | . | TGTGCCAGCAGCCTACCGGGGGGGCTAAACACCGGGGAGCTGTTTTTT | CASSLPGGLNTGELFF
TRBD1 | TRBJ1-2 | TRBV6-1 | . | TGTGCCAGCAGTGAACTTCAGGACAGGGGGCATTATTTGGGCTACACCTTC | CASSELQDRGHYLGYTF
. | TRBJ1-4 | TRBV14 | . | TGTGCCAGCAGCCAGTGGGCAGCAGCAACTAATGAAAAACTGTTTTTT | CASSQWAAATNEKLFF
TRBD2 | TRBJ2-3 | TRBV6-4 | . | TGTGCCAGCAGTGTCCAAGCGGGGGGGAGCACAGATACGCAGTATTTT | CASSVQAGGSTDTQYF
. | TRBJ1-2 | TRBV28 | few | TGTGCCAGCAGTTTAGGGGCGGGGAACTATGGCTACACCTTC | CASSLGAGNYGYTF
TRBD1 | TRBJ2-4 | TRBV4-3 | . | TGCGCCAGCAGCCCATGGGACAGGGAAACCCCAGCCAAAAACATTCAGTACTTC | CASSPWDRETPAKNIQYF
TRBD2 | TRBJ2-4 | TRBV19 | . | TGTGCCAGTATGGGACTAGCGGGGAACATTCAGTACTTC | CASMGLAGNIQYF
TRBD2 | TRBJ2-1 | TRBV18 | . | TGTGCCAGCTCATCTCTCCGTTTCGTTAGCGGGGGGGCTAACAATGAGCAGTTCTTC | CASSSLRFVSGGANNEQFF
. | TRBJ1-1 | TRBV5-1 | . | TGCGCCAGCAGCTTGGTTTCGGCAGGGGAAGCTTTCTTT | CASSLVSAGEAFF